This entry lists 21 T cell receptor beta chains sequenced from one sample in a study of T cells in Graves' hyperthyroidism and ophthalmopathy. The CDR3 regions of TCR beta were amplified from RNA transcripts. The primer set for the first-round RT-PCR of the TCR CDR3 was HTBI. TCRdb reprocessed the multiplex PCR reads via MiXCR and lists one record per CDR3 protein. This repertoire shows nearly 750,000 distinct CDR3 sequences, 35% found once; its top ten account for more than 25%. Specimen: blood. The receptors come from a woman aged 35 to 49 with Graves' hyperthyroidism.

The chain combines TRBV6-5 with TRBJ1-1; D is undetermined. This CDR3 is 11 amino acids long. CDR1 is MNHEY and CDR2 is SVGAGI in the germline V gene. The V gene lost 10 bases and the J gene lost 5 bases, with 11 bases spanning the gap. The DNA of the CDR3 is TGTGCCACTATCGAGGGTACTGAAGCTTTCTTT. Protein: CATIEGTEAFF.

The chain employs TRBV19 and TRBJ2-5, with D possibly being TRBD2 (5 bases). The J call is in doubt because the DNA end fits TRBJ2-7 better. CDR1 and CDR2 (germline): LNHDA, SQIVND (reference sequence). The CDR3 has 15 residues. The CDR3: CASSTRLGLRPEQYF. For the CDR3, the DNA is TGTGCCAGTAGTACCCGATTAGGACTTCGCCCCGAGCAGTACTTC.

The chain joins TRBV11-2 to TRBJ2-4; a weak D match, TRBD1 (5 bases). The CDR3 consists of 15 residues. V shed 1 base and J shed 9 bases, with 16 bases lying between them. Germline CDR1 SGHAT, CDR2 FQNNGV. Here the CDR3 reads CASSLGSLQGPIQYF. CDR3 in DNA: TGTGCCAGCAGCTTAGGGAGTCTGCAGGGCCCCATTCAGTACTTC.

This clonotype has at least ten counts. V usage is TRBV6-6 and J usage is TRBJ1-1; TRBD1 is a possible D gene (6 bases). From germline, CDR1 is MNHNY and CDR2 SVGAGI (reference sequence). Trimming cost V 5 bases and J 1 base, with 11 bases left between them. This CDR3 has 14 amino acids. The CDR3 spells CASSPGHPNTEAFF. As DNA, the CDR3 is TGTGCCAGCAGTCCGGGACACCCGAACACTGAAGCTTTCTTT.

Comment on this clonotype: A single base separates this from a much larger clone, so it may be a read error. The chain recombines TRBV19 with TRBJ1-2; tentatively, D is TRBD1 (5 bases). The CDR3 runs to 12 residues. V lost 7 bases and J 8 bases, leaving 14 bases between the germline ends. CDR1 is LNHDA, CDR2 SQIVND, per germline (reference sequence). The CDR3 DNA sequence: TGTGCCAGTAACGGACACTGGGGAGGCTACACCTTC. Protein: CASNGHWGGYTF.

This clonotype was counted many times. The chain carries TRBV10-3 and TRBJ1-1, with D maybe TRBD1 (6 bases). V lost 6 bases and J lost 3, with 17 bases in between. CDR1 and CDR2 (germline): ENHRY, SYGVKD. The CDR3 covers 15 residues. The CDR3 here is CAISPRTEGHTEAFF. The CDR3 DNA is TGTGCCATCAGCCCTCGGACAGAGGGGCACACTGAAGCTTTCTTT.

The CDR3 DNA reads TGCAGTGCTAGAGATCTGGGTCACCCTGAAGCTTTCTTT. Amino acid sequence: CSARDLGHPEAFF. This rearrangement joins TRBV20-1 to TRBJ1-1; D remains unclear. CDR1 and CDR2 from the germline V gene are DFQATT and SNEGSKA (reference sequence). CDR3 length: 13 amino acids. Deletions cut 0 bases from V and 6 bases from J, with 11 bases between.

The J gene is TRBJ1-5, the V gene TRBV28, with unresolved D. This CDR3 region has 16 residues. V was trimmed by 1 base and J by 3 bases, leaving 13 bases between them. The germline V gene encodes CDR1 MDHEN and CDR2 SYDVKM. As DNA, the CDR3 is TGTGCCAGCAGTTTATCGCCCCCTGGGCACAATCAGCCCCAGCATTTT. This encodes CASSLSPPGHNQPQHF.

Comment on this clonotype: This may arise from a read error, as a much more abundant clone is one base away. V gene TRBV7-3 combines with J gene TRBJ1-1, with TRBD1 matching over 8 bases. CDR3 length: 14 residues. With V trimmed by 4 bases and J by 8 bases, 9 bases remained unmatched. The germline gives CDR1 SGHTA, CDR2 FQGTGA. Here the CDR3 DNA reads TGTGCCAGCAGCTCGGGACAGGTGAGGGTGGAAGCTTTCTTT. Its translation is CASSSGQVRVEAFF.

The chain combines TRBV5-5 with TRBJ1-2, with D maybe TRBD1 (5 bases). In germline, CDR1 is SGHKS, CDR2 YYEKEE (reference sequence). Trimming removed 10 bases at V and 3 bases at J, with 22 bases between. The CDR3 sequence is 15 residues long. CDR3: CAGTPGGGGYYGYTF. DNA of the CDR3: TGTGCCGGCACCCCAGGAGGTGGGGGGTACTATGGCTACACCTTC.

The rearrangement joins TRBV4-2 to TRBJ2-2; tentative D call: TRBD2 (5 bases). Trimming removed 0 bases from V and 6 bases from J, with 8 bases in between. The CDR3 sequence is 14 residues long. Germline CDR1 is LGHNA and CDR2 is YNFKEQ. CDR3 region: CASSQEGGSGELFF. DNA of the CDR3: TGTGCCAGCAGCCAAGAAGGCGGGTCCGGGGAGCTGTTTTTT.

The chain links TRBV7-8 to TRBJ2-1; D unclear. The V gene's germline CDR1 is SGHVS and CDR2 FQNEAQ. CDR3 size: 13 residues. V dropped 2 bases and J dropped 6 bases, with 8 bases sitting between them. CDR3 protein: CASSLRTSNEQFF. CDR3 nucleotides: TGTGCCAGCAGCTTAAGGACCTCCAATGAGCAGTTCTTC.

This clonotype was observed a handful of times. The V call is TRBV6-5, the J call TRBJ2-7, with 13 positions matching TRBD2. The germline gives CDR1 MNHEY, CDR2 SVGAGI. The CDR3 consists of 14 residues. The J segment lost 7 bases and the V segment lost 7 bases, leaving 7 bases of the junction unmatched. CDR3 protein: CASIGLAGVEEQYF. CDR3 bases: TGTGCCAGCATCGGACTAGCGGGAGTAGAAGAGCAGTACTTC.

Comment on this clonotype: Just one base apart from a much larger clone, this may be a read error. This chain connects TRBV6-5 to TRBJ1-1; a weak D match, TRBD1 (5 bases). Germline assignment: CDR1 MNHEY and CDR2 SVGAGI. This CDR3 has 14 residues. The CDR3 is CAISYGTENTEAFF. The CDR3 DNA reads TGTGCCATCAGTTACGGGACCGAGAACACTGAAGCTTTCTTT.

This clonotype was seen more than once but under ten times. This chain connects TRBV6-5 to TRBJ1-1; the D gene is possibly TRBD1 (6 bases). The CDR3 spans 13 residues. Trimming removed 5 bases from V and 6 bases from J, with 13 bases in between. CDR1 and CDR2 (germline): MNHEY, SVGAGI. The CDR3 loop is CASSPEGGAEAFF. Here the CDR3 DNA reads TGTGCCAGCAGTCCTGAGGGGGGAGCTGAAGCTTTCTTT.

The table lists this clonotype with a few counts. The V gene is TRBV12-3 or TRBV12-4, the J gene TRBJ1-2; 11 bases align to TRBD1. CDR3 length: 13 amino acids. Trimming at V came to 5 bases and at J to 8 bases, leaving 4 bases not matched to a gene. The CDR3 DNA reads TGTGCCAGCAGTGGGACAGGGGGGAGCGGCTACACCTTC. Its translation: CASSGTGGSGYTF.

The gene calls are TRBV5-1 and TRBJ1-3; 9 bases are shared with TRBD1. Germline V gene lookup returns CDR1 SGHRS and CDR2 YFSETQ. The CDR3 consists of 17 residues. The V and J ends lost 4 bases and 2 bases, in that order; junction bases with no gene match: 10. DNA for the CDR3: TGCGCCAGCAGCCAAGATGCCCGGGACAGGGCTGGAAACACCATATATTTT. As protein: CASSQDARDRAGNTIYF.

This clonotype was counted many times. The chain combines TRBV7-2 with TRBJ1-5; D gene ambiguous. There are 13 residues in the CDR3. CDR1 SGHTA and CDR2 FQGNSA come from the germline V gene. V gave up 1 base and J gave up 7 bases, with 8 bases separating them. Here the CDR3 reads CASSLEPGQPQHF. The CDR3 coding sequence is TGTGCCAGCAGCTTAGAGCCAGGACAGCCCCAGCATTTT.

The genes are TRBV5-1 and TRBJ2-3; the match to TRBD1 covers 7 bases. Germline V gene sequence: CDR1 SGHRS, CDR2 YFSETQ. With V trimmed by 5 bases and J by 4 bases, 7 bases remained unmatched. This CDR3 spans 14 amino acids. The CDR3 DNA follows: TGCGCCAGCAGGACAGGGTTCTCGGCAGATACGCAGTATTTT. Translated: CASRTGFSADTQYF.

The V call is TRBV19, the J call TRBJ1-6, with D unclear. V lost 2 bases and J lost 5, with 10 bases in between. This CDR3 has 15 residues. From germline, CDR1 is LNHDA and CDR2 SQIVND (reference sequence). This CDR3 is CASSIRARDNSPLHF. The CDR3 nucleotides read TGTGCCAGTAGTATAAGGGCAAGGGATAATTCACCCCTCCACTTT.

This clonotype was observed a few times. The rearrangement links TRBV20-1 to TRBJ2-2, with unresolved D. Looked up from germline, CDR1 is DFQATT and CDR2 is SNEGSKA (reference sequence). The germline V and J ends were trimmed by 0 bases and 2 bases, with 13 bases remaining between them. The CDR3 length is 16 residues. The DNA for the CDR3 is TGCAGTGCTAGAGACCCAGGCGGTCCTAACACCGGGGAGCTGTTTTTT. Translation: CSARDPGGPNTGELFF.